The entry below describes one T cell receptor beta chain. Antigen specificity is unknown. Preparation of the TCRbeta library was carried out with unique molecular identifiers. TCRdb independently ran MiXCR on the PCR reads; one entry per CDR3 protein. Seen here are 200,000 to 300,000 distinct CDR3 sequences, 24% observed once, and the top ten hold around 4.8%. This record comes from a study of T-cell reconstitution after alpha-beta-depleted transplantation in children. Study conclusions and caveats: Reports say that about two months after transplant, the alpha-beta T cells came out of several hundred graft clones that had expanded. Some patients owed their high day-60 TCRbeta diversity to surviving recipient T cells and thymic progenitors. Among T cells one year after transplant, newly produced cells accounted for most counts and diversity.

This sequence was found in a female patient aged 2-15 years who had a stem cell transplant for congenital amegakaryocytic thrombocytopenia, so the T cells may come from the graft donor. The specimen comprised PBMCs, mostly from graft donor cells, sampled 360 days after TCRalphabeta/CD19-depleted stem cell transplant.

The CDR3: CASSQDIRPEQYF. Written as DNA, the CDR3 is TGTGCCAGCAGCCAAGATATCCGGCCAGAGCAGTACTTC. V gene TRBV3-1 combines with J gene TRBJ2-7, with no clear D. The V and J ends lost 0 bases and 7 bases respectively, with 10 bases between them. Germline values: CDR1 LGHDT, CDR2 YNNKEL (reference sequence). This CDR3 has 13 amino acids.